This is a list of T cell receptor beta chains from one sample in a study of beta chain features in type 1 diabetes. Sequencing was performed with immunoSEQ multiplex PCR; in TCRdb, only in-frame clones are kept and a portion is missing. The sample has about 130,000 clones; around 8.7% are singletons. The sequencing input was central memory CD4+ T cells from blood. Receptors originate from a man between 18 and 29 years old in good health. The CDR3 runs from the conserved cysteine through the conserved F or W. The D gene is left open where the match is weak. Clone size is given for some rows only: seen once, a few or many times, or a class if the clone is expanded.

V,D,size,J,DNA,CDR3
TRBV11-2,NA,NA,TRBJ2-2,TGTGCCAGCAGCTTAGATGCCGGGTGGGACACCGGGGAGCTGTTTTTT,CASSLDAGWDTGELFF
TRBV7-6,TRBD1,NA,TRBJ2-5,TGTGCCAGCAGCTTCAGGGACAGGGGAGAGACCCAGTACTTC,CASSFRDRGETQYF
TRBV7-8,TRBD1,few,TRBJ2-1,TGTGCCAGCAGCTTAGCGGGACAGGGATTTAGTGAGCAGTTCTTC,CASSLAGQGFSEQFF
TRBV27,TRBD1,few,TRBJ2-6,TGTGCCAGCAGCCGAGGACAGGGGATCTCTGGGGCCAACGTCCTGACTTTC,CASSRGQGISGANVLTF
TRBV27,TRBD1,NA,TRBJ2-7,TGTGCCAGCAGTATTGACCACAGGGGGCTCCGGTCGGGCGAGCAGTACTTC,CASSIDHRGLRSGEQYF
TRBV28,TRBD1,few,TRBJ1-4,TGTGCCAGCATCCCCGGGACAGCCATTATGGAAAAACTGTTTTTT,CASIPGTAIMEKLFF
TRBV7-6,NA,few,TRBJ2-1,TGTGCCAGCACGCCCGGAGGGGCTTACAATGAGCAGTTCTTC,CASTPGGAYNEQFF
TRBV11-2,NA,many,TRBJ2-1,TGTGCCAGCACCTCTATGATGAGCTCCTACAATGAGCAGTTCTTC,CASTSMMSSYNEQFF
TRBV7-6,TRBD2,NA,TRBJ2-3,TGTGCCAGCAGCTGGACGGGGGGGAGGGATACGCAGTATTTT,CASSWTGGRDTQYF
TRBV5-4,NA,NA,TRBJ2-3,TGTGCCAGCAGCTTGGAGAGCGGAACCACCTATACGCAGTATTTT,CASSLESGTTYTQYF
TRBV7-8,NA,NA,TRBJ1-5,TGTGCCAGCAGCTTGGGGCAGGGAATTCAGGGTAATCAGCCCCAGCATTTT,CASSLGQGIQGNQPQHF
TRBV5-4,TRBD2,NA,TRBJ2-5,TGTGCCAGCAGCCTGCGGGGGGCCGAGACCCAGTACTTC,CASSLRGAETQYF
TRBV18,NA,few,TRBJ2-3,TGTGCCAGCTCACCCCCAGGGCGCACAGATACGCAGTATTTT,CASSPPGRTDTQYF
TRBV5-1,TRBD2,few,TRBJ2-1,TGCGCCAGCAGCTTGGCCGGTGGGGACTACAACAATGAGCAGTTCTTC,CASSLAGGDYNNEQFF
TRBV9,NA,few,TRBJ1-2,TGTGCCAGCAGCACGGACACCCTTAGCTATGGCTACACCTTC,CASSTDTLSYGYTF
TRBV11-1,NA,NA,TRBJ1-2,TGTGCCAGCAGCCCAGGCGGGGGCCGTGGCTACACCTTC,CASSPGGGRGYTF
TRBV4-3,TRBD2,NA,TRBJ2-3,TGCGCCAGCAGCCAGTCCCGACTAGCGGGGGGCCCGGGAGATACGCAGTATTTT,CASSQSRLAGGPGDTQYF
TRBV5-1,NA,few,TRBJ1-5,TGCGCCAGCAGCCGAGGGGGAGGCAATCAGCCCCAGCATTTT,CASSRGGGNQPQHF
TRBV7-2,NA,NA,TRBJ2-3,TGTGCCAGCAGCAGAGTGGCGGGGCTCACAGATACGCAGTATTTT,CASSRVAGLTDTQYF
TRBV5-4,NA,NA,TRBJ2-5,TGTGCCAGCAGCTTATGGCAGCAAGAGACCCAGTACTTC,CASSLWQQETQYF
TRBV7-2,NA,NA,TRBJ1-5,TGTGCCAGCAGCCCAAACAGGGATAATCAGCCCCAGCATTTT,CASSPNRDNQPQHF
TRBV18,TRBD1,few,TRBJ1-5,TGTGCCAGCTCGGGACAGGGGGCTGAGCAGCCCCAGCATTTT,CASSGQGAEQPQHF
TRBV5-1,TRBD1,NA,TRBJ1-3,TGCGCCAGCAGCCCCGGGGACAGGGGGCAGATTGGGCGCTCTGGAAACACCATATATTTT,CASSPGDRGQIGRSGNTIYF
TRBV5-4,NA,NA,TRBJ2-5,TGTGCCAGCAGCCAAGGAGGGAAAAAGGGCGAGGCGGAGACCCAGTACTTC,CASSQGGKKGEAETQYF
TRBV30,NA,few,TRBJ1-1,TGTGCCTGGAGTAGGTCGGCGGGCACTGAAGCTTTCTTT,CAWSRSAGTEAFF
TRBV2,TRBD1,few,TRBJ2-5,TGTGCCAGCAGTCCAGGGGGCGCGGAGACCCAGTACTTC,CASSPGGAETQYF
TRBV7-9,TRBD2,NA,TRBJ2-3,TGTGCCAGCAGTTCAGAGCGGGGGGCCACAGATACGCAGTATTTT,CASSSERGATDTQYF
TRBV7-2,NA,few,TRBJ1-2,TGTGCCAGCAGCTCGACAGTCAACTATGGCTACACCTTC,CASSSTVNYGYTF
TRBV18,NA,NA,TRBJ2-3,TGTGCCAGCTCACCAGAGACTAACACAGATACGCAGTATTTT,CASSPETNTDTQYF
TRBV2,TRBD1,NA,TRBJ1-4,TGTGCCAGCAGCTCCTGGACAGGGAGGGCTGAAAAACTGTTTTTT,CASSSWTGRAEKLFF
TRBV10-3,NA,NA,TRBJ2-1,TGTGCCATATCTGGGCAAATCTCCTACAATGAGCAGTTCTTC,CAISGQISYNEQFF
TRBV7-6,NA,few,TRBJ1-3,TGTGCCAGCAGCCCCGACAGGCCTGGAAACACCATATATTTT,CASSPDRPGNTIYF
TRBV6-5,NA,once,TRBJ1-5,TGTGCCAGCAGATCGGGAAATAGCAATCAGCCCCAGCATTTT,CASRSGNSNQPQHF
TRBV2,NA,NA,TRBJ2-2,TGTGCCAGCAGTTTCAGGGACACCGGGGAGCTGTTTTTT,CASSFRDTGELFF
TRBV6-5,NA,few,TRBJ2-7,TGTGCCAGCAGCCCATCCTACGAGCAGTACTTC,CASSPSYEQYF
TRBV7-3,NA,few,TRBJ2-6,TGTGCCAGCAGCCCCAGCGGAGGCTCTGGGGCCAACGTCCTGACTTTC,CASSPSGGSGANVLTF
TRBV5-1,TRBD2,NA,TRBJ2-2,TGCGCCAGCAGCTCAGGACTAGCGGGGGGCGCCGGGGAGCTGTTTTTT,CASSSGLAGGAGELFF
TRBV7-9,NA,many,TRBJ1-6,TGTGCCAGCAGCTTTTGGAGTTCACCCCTCCACTTT,CASSFWSSPLHF
TRBV7-2,TRBD1,few,TRBJ2-7,TGTGCCAGCAGCTTAGCCGGGACAGGGGTAGTCTACGAGCAGTACTTC,CASSLAGTGVVYEQYF
TRBV30,NA,few,TRBJ1-3,TGTGCCTGGAGTGTCACTTCTAACACCATATATTTT,CAWSVTSNTIYF
TRBV10-3,TRBD1,NA,TRBJ1-2,TGTGCCATCCGCCGGGACAGGGAGTACTATGGCTACACCTTC,CAIRRDREYYGYTF
TRBV6-6,TRBD2,NA,TRBJ2-5,TGTGCCAGCAGTTCTGTGGGGGGGGAGACCCAGTACTTC,CASSSVGGETQYF
TRBV5-6,TRBD2,few,TRBJ2-7,TGTGCCAGCGCCAGACGGGGGGGCGAGCAGTACTTC,CASARRGGEQYF
TRBV6-5,NA,few,TRBJ2-5,TGTGCCAGCAGTCCACCAGGGGTTTTTTGGGAGACCCAGTACTTC,CASSPPGVFWETQYF
TRBV30,TRBD1,NA,TRBJ2-3,TGTGCCGCTAAGGGGGGGACAGGGGGCACAGATACGCAGTATTTT,CAAKGGTGGTDTQYF
TRBV14,NA,few,TRBJ1-4,TGTGCCAGCAGCCAAGTAGCGGATCAGAGTGAAAAACTGTTTTTT,CASSQVADQSEKLFF
TRBV4-2,TRBD1,NA,TRBJ2-1,TGTGCCAGCAGCCAACCGGGACAGATCTCCTACAATGAGCAGTTCTTC,CASSQPGQISYNEQFF
TRBV7-2,TRBD2,NA,TRBJ2-5,TGTGCCAGCAGCTTAGACGGGACTAGACAAGAGACCCAGTACTTC,CASSLDGTRQETQYF
TRBV30,NA,few,TRBJ1-2,TGTGCCTGGAGTCTCAGGACAGCGAAAAGCTATGGCTACACCTTC,CAWSLRTAKSYGYTF
TRBV27,NA,NA,TRBJ2-5,TGTGCCAGCAGTTCTATACTCGACAGTTTTACACAAGAGACCCAGTACTTC,CASSSILDSFTQETQYF
TRBV4-2,TRBD2,few,TRBJ2-7,TGTGCCAGCAGCCCTAGCGGGGGCCCTAGGTACGAGCAGTACTTC,CASSPSGGPRYEQYF
TRBV10-3,TRBD1,many,TRBJ2-6,TGTGCCATCAGTAAGGACAGGGGTGCCGGGGCCAACGTCCTGACTTTC,CAISKDRGAGANVLTF